This T cell receptor beta chain was retrieved from a study of EBV T-cell therapy then PD-1 blockade in nasopharyngeal carcinoma. About this clone itself: Its specificity is unknown.

Treatment in this sample: AdE1-LMPpoly-expanded autologous EBV-specific T-cell therapy followed by anti-PD-1 nivolumab. Produced via immunoSEQ multiplex PCR; TCRdb's table is partial and in-frame only. Of 25,000 or so clones in the sample, 75% to 90% were seen once. The germline CDR1 and CDR2 sequences are SQVTM and ANQGSEA. This CDR3 spans 13 amino acids. Trimming stripped 1 base from V and 1 base from J, with 8 bases between. The specimen comprised CD8+ T cells from blood, sampled at roughly day 61 from a patient whose treatment included autologous EBV-specific T cells and nivolumab. The gene calls are TRBV29-1 and TRBJ2-7; D uncertain. The TCR comes from a man aged 35-49 years with nasopharyngeal carcinoma. As DNA, the CDR3 is TGCAGCGTTGAAGGGGTTGGGTCCTACGAGCAGTACTTC. This gives the protein CSVEGVGSYEQYF.